Each of the 17 T cell receptor beta chains below was sequenced from the same sample in a study of T cells in localized non-small cell lung cancer. The table came from immunoSEQ multiplex PCR; TCRdb's copy has only in-frame clones and leaves some out. Of about 77,000 clones listed, 85% to 90% were seen once; the top ten hold 20% to 25%. The input for sequencing was peripheral blood, taken before any cancer treatment. These receptor sequences come from a woman aged 40-75 years with stage I squamous cell lung carcinoma.

The chain joins TRBV6-5 to TRBJ1-6; D is unclear. The CDR3 spans 13 residues. V was shortened by 5 bases and J by 5 bases, with 7 bases between the two germline ends. Germline assignment: CDR1 MNHEY and CDR2 SVGAGI. CDR3 nucleotide sequence: TGTGCCAGCAGTAGGAATCATAATTCACCCCTCCACTTT. It specifies CASSRNHNSPLHF.

J is TRBJ1-4 and V is TRBV7-9, with 7 bases matching TRBD1. Germline CDR1 is SEHNR and CDR2 is FQNEAQ (reference sequence). The CDR3 consists of 14 residues. V trimming: 5 bases; J trimming: 5 bases; junction bases outside the gene matches: 5. The CDR3 spells CASSRAGGNEKLFF. The CDR3 DNA follows: TGTGCCAGCAGCCGTGCAGGGGGAAATGAAAAACTGTTTTTT.

CDR3 residues: CAWSLRGPYEQYF. The CDR3 nucleotides read TGTGCCTGGTCCCTTCGGGGACCCTACGAGCAGTACTTC. This sequence joins TRBV30 and TRBJ2-7, with D perhaps assigned TRBD1 or TRBD2 (5 bases each). The V gene's germline CDR1 is GTSNPN and CDR2 SVGIG (reference sequence). V lost 5 bases, J lost 2 bases, and 13 bases lay in between. The CDR3 sequence is 13 residues long.

V and J are TRBV5-1 and TRBJ2-3; D possibly uses TRBD1 or TRBD2 (5 bases each). The germline V gene has CDR1 SGHRS and CDR2 YFSETQ. Trimming took off 1 base at V and 0 bases at J, with 12 bases between the two ends. The CDR3 extends over 16 amino acids. CDR3 loop: CASSLFPGPSTDTQYF. The CDR3, as DNA: TGCGCCAGCAGCTTGTTCCCGGGACCGAGCACAGATACGCAGTATTTT.

Details on this clone: One end of the junction is discordant with germline, which a read error may explain. The CDR3 loop reads CASGVSSSSYNEQFF. CDR3 nucleotides: TGTGCCAGCGGCGTGTCGTCGAGCTCCTACAATGAGCAGTTCTTC. The chain recombines TRBV9 with TRBJ2-1; D gene ambiguous. CDR3 size: 15 residues. Germline V gives CDR1 SGDLS, CDR2 YYNGEE.

The CDR3 DNA sequence: TGTGCCAGCTCCATCCAAAATCTCTTGAACACCGGGGAGCTGTTTTTT. It yields the protein CASSIQNLLNTGELFF. The rearrangement uses TRBV18 and TRBJ2-2, with no clear D. The CDR3 consists of 16 residues. V lost 6 bases to trimming and J lost 1 base, with 15 bases between them. The germline V gene encodes CDR1 KGHSH and CDR2 LQKENI.

The rearrangement links TRBV9 to TRBJ1-2, with TRBD1 matching over 8 bases. CDR3 length: 15 amino acids. J lost 2 bases, V lost 3 bases, and 6 bases had no gene match. Per the germline V gene, CDR1 is SGDLS and CDR2 is YYNGEE. CDR3 DNA sequence: TGTGCCAGCAGCGAAAGACAGGGGCCCAACTATGGCTACACCTTC. Residues: CASSERQGPNYGYTF.

This clone appeared a few times. CDR3 residues: CAIRTGNQPQHF. The CDR3 nucleotides are TGTGCCATCAGGACAGGGAATCAGCCCCAGCATTTT. This chain connects TRBV10-3 to TRBJ1-5; 7 nucleotides match TRBD1. Germline-derived CDR1 and CDR2 are ENHRY and SYGVKD. J was trimmed by 4 bases and V by 6 bases; bases with no gene match: 0. The CDR3 loop spans 12 amino acids.

The J gene is TRBJ1-4, the V gene TRBV27, with D hard to call. Trimming took off 8 bases at V and 3 bases at J, with 13 bases between the two ends. The germline V gene encodes CDR1 MNHEY and CDR2 SMNVEV (reference sequence). The CDR3 extends over 14 amino acids. CDR3 in amino acids: CASGKGGANEKLFF. CDR3 DNA: TGTGCCAGCGGGAAGGGTGGGGCTAATGAAAAACTGTTTTTT.

The chain joins TRBV11-3 to TRBJ2-2; D gene unclear. CDR3 length: 14 amino acids. Germline-derived CDR1 and CDR2 are SGHNT and YENEEA. The germline V and J ends were trimmed by 6 bases and 2 bases, with 10 bases remaining between them. CDR3 loop: CASSYTANTGELFF. The CDR3 coding sequence is TGTGCCAGCAGTTATACTGCAAACACCGGGGAGCTGTTTTTT.

V usage is TRBV5-1 and J usage is TRBJ1-3, with D maybe TRBD1 (5 bases). Between the trimmed V and J ends, which lost 1 base and 1 base, there was a span of 12 bases. CDR3 size: 16 residues. Germline loops: CDR1 SGHRS, CDR2 YFSETQ. The CDR3 DNA follows: TGCGCCAGCAGCTTGCACCCCCAGGGTTCTGGAAACACCATATATTTT. Translating it yields CASSLHPQGSGNTIYF. Drawing the rest from reference TRBV5-1 and TRBJ1-3, the complete variable domain is KAGVTQTPRYLIKTRGQQVTLSCSPISGHRSVSWYQQTPGQGLQFLFEYFSETQRNKGNFPGRFSGRQFSNSRSEMNVSTLELGDSALYLCASSLHPQGSGNTIYFGEGSWLTVV.

This chain connects TRBV6-1 to TRBJ2-3; 7 bases line up with TRBD2. CDR3 size: 14 residues. CDR1 and CDR2 from the germline V gene are MNHNS and SASEGT. V was clipped by 0 bases and J by 3 bases; unmatched bases: 0. CDR3 in amino acids: CASSEAGGTDTQYF. The CDR3 DNA reads TGTGCCAGCAGTGAAGCGGGGGGGACAGATACGCAGTATTTT.

This sequence joins TRBV7-9 and TRBJ1-1; D not resolved. Germline values: CDR1 SEHNR, CDR2 FQNEAQ (reference sequence). V was shortened by 0 bases and J by 5 bases, with 7 bases between the two germline ends. This CDR3 spans 13 amino acids. This CDR3 reads CASSLAVRTEAFF. The CDR3, as DNA: TGTGCCAGCAGCTTAGCTGTCAGAACTGAAGCTTTCTTT.

The chain employs TRBV5-8 and TRBJ1-2; D is possibly TRBD1 (6 bases). V was clipped by 0 bases and J by 4 bases, with 10 bases between them. Germline V CDR1 and CDR2: SGHTS, YDEGEE. CDR3 length: 14 residues. The CDR3 loop reads CASSLGGTFYGYTF. CDR3 bases: TGTGCCAGCAGCTTGGGGGGGACATTCTATGGCTACACCTTC.

V and J are TRBV18 and TRBJ2-1; a possible D gene is TRBD1 (5 bases). V gave up 3 bases and J gave up 5 bases, with 14 bases separating them. Germline V gene sequence: CDR1 KGHSH, CDR2 LQKENI. The CDR3 is made up of 15 amino acids. The CDR3 DNA sequence: TGTGCCAGCTCACCCCGGACACGTCGGGACAATGAGCAGTTCTTC. This translates into CASSPRTRRDNEQFF.

This clone was counted a few times. This chain joins TRBV2 and TRBJ1-4; D perhaps matches TRBD1 (5 bases). There are 14 residues in the CDR3. Germline lookup yields CDR1 SNHLY and CDR2 FYNNEI. V dropped 7 bases and J dropped 7 bases, with 16 bases sitting between them. The CDR3 loop reads CASMGGVSGEKLFF. The CDR3 DNA follows: TGTGCCAGCATGGGAGGGGTTAGTGGTGAAAAACTGTTTTTT. Filled out from reference TRBV2 and TRBJ1-4, the complete variable domain reads EPEVTQTPSHQVTQMGQEVILRCVPISNHLYFYWYRQILGQKVEFLVSFYNNEISEKSEIFDDQFSVERPDGSNFTLKIRSTKLEDSAMYFCASMGGVSGEKLFFGSGTQLSVL.

The chain has TRBV18 and TRBJ1-2; D unclear. This CDR3 has 15 amino acids. The germline V gene encodes CDR1 KGHSH and CDR2 LQKENI. Trimming pared 0 bases from V and 0 bases from J, leaving 8 bases between. As DNA, the CDR3 is TGTGCCAGCTCACCACCGGGCAGCGCTAACTATGGCTACACCTTC. Translated: CASSPPGSANYGYTF. The full variable domain, in which reference TRBV18 and TRBJ1-2 provide the parts outside the CDR3, is NAGVMQNPRHLVRRRGQEARLRCSPMKGHSHVYWYRQLPEEGLKFMVYLQKENIIDESGMPKERFSAEFPKEGPSILRIQQVVRGDSAAYFCASSPPGSANYGYTFGSGTRLTVV.